One and the same sample provided the 8 T cell receptor beta chains below, sequenced in a study of CD8+CD57+ T cells in acquired aplastic anemia (dated by TCRdb to 2017 to 2018). The patients picked for sequencing were ones in whom flow cytometry had shown an expansion of CD8+CD57+ cells. The run used an Illumina HiSeq 2000. Genomic DNA served as template for TCR beta VDJ combination and CDR3 sequence profiling. TCRdb reprocessing: public reads trimmed at Q25 with fastp, clones called with MiXCR, in-frame beta chains kept. Each CDR3 protein appears once, grouped with its most common genes and DNA. Present in this sample are some 150,000 distinct CDR3 sequences, around half of which were seen just once. About 1.2% of the sample comes from the top ten. Sequencing was performed on sorted CD4+, CD8+, or CD8+CD57+ T cells (not recorded which) from PBMCs. Receptors were obtained from a human donor with aplastic anemia.

The gene calls are TRBV27 and TRBJ1-1; 7 bases align to TRBD1. This CDR3 is built from 14 residues. Trimming took 6 bases from V and 0 from J; bases not matched to a gene: 4. Germline V gene data show CDR1 as MNHEY and CDR2 as SMNVEV (reference sequence). Written as DNA, the CDR3 is TGTGCCAGCAGCGAGACAGGGTTGAACACTGAAGCTTTCTTT. Translating it yields CASSETGLNTEAFF.

This clonotype was counted ten times or more. J is TRBJ1-1 and V is TRBV5-1; no clear D gene. The V end was cut by 7 bases, the J end by 0 bases, with 10 bases between. From germline, CDR1 is SGHRS and CDR2 YFSETQ. The CDR3 loop spans 13 amino acids. Here the CDR3 DNA reads TGCGCCAGCGCCCAAGCCATGAACACTGAAGCTTTCTTT. Amino acids: CASAQAMNTEAFF.

This chain links TRBV10-3 with TRBJ2-7, with a tentative D call TRBD2 (5 bases). Germline V gene sequence: CDR1 ENHRY, CDR2 SYGVKD. V gave up 8 bases and J gave up 5 bases, with 16 bases separating them. The CDR3 consists of 13 residues. CDR3 in DNA: TGTGCCATCGAACCCGGGGATGAAAACGAGCAGTACTTC. It codes for CAIEPGDENEQYF.

This chain connects TRBV12-3 or TRBV12-4 to TRBJ1-2; the match to TRBD1 covers 10 bases. The CDR3 totals 14 residues. V was pared by 5 bases and J by 4 bases, with 4 bases of the junction left unmatched. CDR3 sequence reads: CASSMGQGSYGYTF. The CDR3 coding sequence is TGTGCCAGCAGTATGGGACAGGGGAGCTATGGCTACACCTTC.

This rearrangement joins TRBV20-1 to TRBJ2-5, with TRBD2 matching over 8 bases. This CDR3 spans 16 amino acids. Germline CDR1 is DFQATT and CDR2 is SNEGSKA (reference sequence). The trim removed 5 bases at V and 5 bases at J, leaving 16 bases unmatched. CDR3 residues: CSAVRGGLVDRETQYF. The CDR3, as DNA: TGCAGTGCTGTCAGAGGGGGACTAGTCGATCGGGAGACCCAGTACTTC.

This clonotype has at least ten counts. The J gene is TRBJ1-1, the V gene TRBV2; tentatively, D is TRBD1 (5 bases). The CDR3 is made up of 15 amino acids. CDR1 is SNHLY and CDR2 is FYNNEI in the germline V gene. V lost 3 bases, J lost 6 bases, and 17 bases lay in between. CDR3 protein: CASSELGFQGPEAFF. DNA for the CDR3: TGTGCCAGCAGTGAGCTGGGGTTCCAGGGACCTGAAGCTTTCTTT.

This clonotype was detected many times. The J gene is TRBJ1-2, the V gene TRBV12-3 or TRBV12-4; D is unresolved. This CDR3 has 14 amino acids. The ends were cut back, 3 bases at V and 0 bases at J, with 8 bases in the middle. CDR3 bases: TGTGCCAGCAGTTTTATGGGGTCTAACTATGGCTACACCTTC. As protein: CASSFMGSNYGYTF.

For this clonotype: At one end, the junction sequence differs from germline, possibly due to a read error. The chain couples TRBV5-1 to TRBJ1-2; D is unclear. Germline V gene lookup returns CDR1 SGHRS and CDR2 YFSETQ. This CDR3 spans 13 amino acids. The chain's CDR3 is CAGSMSRDYGYTF. In DNA, the CDR3 is TGCGCCGGCAGCATGAGCCGGGACTATGGCTACACCTTC.